The 18 T cell receptor beta chains below were found in one sample sequenced in a study of identical twins. Via MiXCR, TCRdb re-called the 5' RACE reads, giving one row per CDR3 protein. This repertoire shows about 530,000 distinct CDR3 sequences, approximately 20% found once; its top ten account for around 0.5%. The same data also went into a second study, on yellow fever vaccine responses in identical twins.

Input material: CD4+ T cells sorted from blood. The receptor set was obtained from a woman younger than 30 in good health.

The chain combines TRBV7-6 with TRBJ1-1, with a weak D call TRBD1 (5 bases). The CDR3 is made up of 16 amino acids. Germline V gives CDR1 SGHVS, CDR2 FNYEAQ. The V end lost 1 base, the J end lost 1 base, and 13 bases lay between the germline ends. The chain's CDR3 is CASSLEGTGPNTEAFF. The CDR3 DNA follows: TGTGCCAGCAGCTTAGAGGGAACAGGACCGAACACTGAAGCTTTCTTT.

V gene TRBV12-3 or TRBV12-4 combines with J gene TRBJ1-1; perhaps TRBD1 as D (5 bases). This CDR3 contains 14 residues. Between the trimmed V and J ends, which lost 5 bases and 6 bases, there was a span of 16 bases. The CDR3, as DNA: TGTGCCAGCAGTCCCCCCGGGGGGATGGCTGAAGCTTTCTTT. This codes for CASSPPGGMAEAFF.

The chain uses TRBV12-3 or TRBV12-4 and TRBJ2-1, with 9 nucleotides matching TRBD2. With V trimmed by 6 bases and J by 2 bases, 2 bases remained unmatched. This CDR3 has 14 residues. CDR3 in DNA: TGTGCCAGCAGGGTAGCGGGGGCCTACAATGAGCAGTTCTTC. This translates into CASRVAGAYNEQFF.

The V gene is TRBV12-5, the J gene TRBJ2-1; 9 bases agree with TRBD2. Trimming took 2 bases from V and 7 from J; bases not matched to a gene: 9. The CDR3 runs 16 residues. The V gene's germline CDR1 is LGHNT and CDR2 FRNRAP. The CDR3 DNA reads TGTGCTAGTGGTTTGAAAATAGCGGGAGAGGGTAATGAGCAGTTCTTC. This translates into CASGLKIAGEGNEQFF.

This clonotype was observed a handful of times. V gene TRBV12-3 or TRBV12-4 combines with J gene TRBJ2-7; TRBD2 aligns across 8 bases. The CDR3 runs 17 residues. V shed 3 bases, J shed 0 bases, and the junction held 10 bases outside the gene matches. The CDR3 nucleotides read TGTGCCAGCAGTTTTCCTAGCGGGCACGCTAGCTCCTACGAGCAGTACTTC. This encodes CASSFPSGHASSYEQYF.

The gene calls are TRBV25-1 and TRBJ2-7; D is perhaps TRBD1 (6 bases). There are 12 residues in the CDR3. With 9 bases removed from V and 1 base from J, the gap between germline ends came to 10 bases. Germline CDR1 reads MGHDK; CDR2 reads SYGVNS. CDR3 residues: CASRTASYEQYF. DNA for the CDR3: TGTGCCAGTCGGACAGCTTCCTACGAGCAGTACTTC.

A few counts support this clonotype. The J gene is TRBJ2-2, the V gene TRBV7-7; no firm D call. Between the trimmed V and J ends, which lost 4 bases and 9 bases, there was a span of 9 bases. CDR1 and CDR2 (germline): SSHAT, FNYEAQ (reference sequence). The CDR3 contains 12 residues. CDR3 DNA: TGTGCCAGCAGCTCCAGCGACCGGGAGCTGTTTTTT. Translation gives CASSSSDRELFF.

The V call is TRBV12-3 or TRBV12-4, the J call TRBJ2-7, with unresolved D. Trimming took off 3 bases at V and 6 bases at J, with 6 bases between the two ends. This CDR3 is 11 amino acids long. Written as DNA, the CDR3 is TGTGCCAGCAGTTTGGCAGTCGAGCAGTACTTC. Amino acids: CASSLAVEQYF.

The chain couples TRBV6-1 to TRBJ2-7; D is unresolved. CDR3 size: 14 residues. The germline V and J ends were trimmed by 7 bases and 1 base, with 14 bases remaining between them. Germline V CDR1 and CDR2: MNHNS, SASEGT. The CDR3 is CASTPLSASYEQYF. Written as DNA, the CDR3 is TGTGCCAGCACCCCTCTGTCGGCGTCCTACGAGCAGTACTTC.

The gene calls are TRBV5-5 and TRBJ2-7; no firm D call. Germline CDR1 and CDR2: SGHKS and YYEKEE (reference sequence). The CDR3 totals 13 residues. Trimming pared 4 bases from V and 5 bases from J, leaving 13 bases between. CDR3 bases: TGTGCCAGCAGCCCCCTGGGTGGAGACGAGCAGTACGTC. Encoded protein: CASSPLGGDEQYV.

This clonotype was observed a handful of times. V is TRBV5-1 and J is TRBJ1-1, with D uncertain. Trimming removed 0 bases at V and 5 bases at J, with 14 bases between. Germline values: CDR1 SGHRS, CDR2 YFSETQ. This CDR3 contains 15 residues. CDR3 coding DNA: TGCGCCAGCAGCTTGGGAACGGAATCTTTTACTGAAGCTTTCTTT. Protein: CASSLGTESFTEAFF.

This clonotype has more than one count but fewer than ten. The genes are TRBV10-3 and TRBJ1-1; TRBD1 aligns across 7 bases. The CDR3 has 14 residues. Germline V gene sequence: CDR1 ENHRY, CDR2 SYGVKD. After removal of 7 bases from V and 6 bases from J, the junction contained 11 bases not matched to a gene. CDR3 in amino acids: CAIKGANVSAEAFF. In DNA form, the CDR3 reads TGTGCCATCAAGGGGGCCAACGTGAGTGCTGAAGCTTTCTTT.

V gene TRBV2 combines with J gene TRBJ2-3; D is ambiguous. The V gene's germline CDR1 is SNHLY and CDR2 FYNNEI. V dropped 1 base and J dropped 2 bases, with 7 bases sitting between them. CDR3 length: 14 amino acids. The CDR3 nucleotides are TGTGCCAGCAGTGAAGACCTCCCCACAGATACGCAGTATTTT. It encodes CASSEDLPTDTQYF.

The chain couples TRBV18 to TRBJ2-1; the D gene is possibly TRBD1 (5 bases). The V end lost 2 bases, the J end lost 7 bases, and 24 bases lay between the germline ends. Looked up from germline, CDR1 is KGHSH and CDR2 is LQKENI. The CDR3 has 18 residues. CDR3 protein: CASSPNSALQVTGNEQFF. In DNA, the CDR3 is TGTGCCAGCTCACCAAATTCGGCGCTACAGGTCACTGGGAATGAGCAGTTCTTC. Together with reference TRBV18 and TRBJ2-1, the CDR3 gives the full variable domain: NAGVMQNPRHLVRRRGQEARLRCSPMKGHSHVYWYRQLPEEGLKFMVYLQKENIIDESGMPKERFSAEFPKEGPSILRIQQVVRGDSAAYFCASSPNSALQVTGNEQFFGPGTRLTVL.

This clonotype came up a few times. This chain uses TRBV7-8 with TRBJ2-2; no clear D gene. The CDR3 is 15 residues long. Germline loops: CDR1 SGHVS, CDR2 FQNEAQ. The V end was cut by 4 bases, the J end by 4 bases, with 13 bases between. This chain's CDR3 is CASSSYSTATGELFF. The CDR3 bases are TGTGCCAGCAGCTCGTATTCTACAGCCACCGGGGAGCTGTTTTTT.

The chain is built from TRBV7-9 and TRBJ2-3; 8 positions agree with TRBD2. The CDR3 sequence is 16 residues long. V lost 4 bases, J lost 6 bases, and 12 bases stayed unmatched. Germline V gene data show CDR1 as SEHNR and CDR2 as FQNEAQ (reference sequence). CDR3 protein: CASSSQGAGVKDTQYF. CDR3 nucleotides: TGTGCCAGCAGCTCCCAAGGAGCGGGAGTGAAGGATACGCAGTATTTT. The variable domain in full, completed from reference TRBV7-9 and TRBJ2-3, reads DTGVSQNPRHKITKRGQNVTFRCDPISEHNRLYWYRQTLGQGPEFLTYFQNEAQLEKSRLLSDRFSAERPKGSFSTLEIQRTEQGDSAMYLCASSSQGAGVKDTQYFGPGTRLTVL.

This chain links TRBV6-2 or TRBV6-3 with TRBJ2-1, with 12 bases identical to TRBD2. The CDR3 is 22 residues long. Germline V gives CDR1 MNHEY, CDR2 SVGEGT. V was clipped by 0 bases and J by 0 bases; unmatched bases: 15. CDR3 in amino acids: CASSYSNRGGLAGLSSYNEQFF. CDR3 sequence (DNA): TGTGCCAGCAGTTACTCGAACCGCGGCGGACTAGCGGGACTAAGCTCCTACAATGAGCAGTTCTTC.

The gene calls are TRBV7-6 and TRBJ2-1; D is unclear. Trimming stripped 2 bases from V and 5 bases from J, with 16 bases between. CDR1 is SGHVS, CDR2 FNYEAQ, per germline. This CDR3 contains 16 residues. In DNA form, the CDR3 reads TGTGCCAGCAGCTTAATTTGGGTAGCCCAAGACAATGAGCAGTTCTTC. As protein: CASSLIWVAQDNEQFF.